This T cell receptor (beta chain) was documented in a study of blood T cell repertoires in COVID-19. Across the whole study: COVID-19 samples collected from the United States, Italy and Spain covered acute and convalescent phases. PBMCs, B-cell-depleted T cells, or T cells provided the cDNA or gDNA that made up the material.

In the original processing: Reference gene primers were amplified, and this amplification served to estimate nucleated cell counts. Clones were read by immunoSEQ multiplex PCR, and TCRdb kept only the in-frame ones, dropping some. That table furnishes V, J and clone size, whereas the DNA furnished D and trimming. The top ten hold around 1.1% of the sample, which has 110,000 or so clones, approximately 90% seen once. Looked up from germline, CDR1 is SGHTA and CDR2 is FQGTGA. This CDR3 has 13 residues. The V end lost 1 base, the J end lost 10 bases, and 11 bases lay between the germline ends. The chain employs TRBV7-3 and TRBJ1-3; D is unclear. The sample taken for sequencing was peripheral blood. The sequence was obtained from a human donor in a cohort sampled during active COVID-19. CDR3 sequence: CASSLIRGGTIYF. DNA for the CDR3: TGTGCCAGCAGCTTAATTAGAGGCGGGACCATATATTTT. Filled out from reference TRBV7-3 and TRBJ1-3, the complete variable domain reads GAGVSQTPSNKVTEKGKYVELRCDPISGHTALYWYRQSLGQGPEFLIYFQGTGAADDSGLPNDRFFAVRPEGSVSTLKIQRTERGDSAVYLCASSLIRGGTIYFGEGSWLTVV.